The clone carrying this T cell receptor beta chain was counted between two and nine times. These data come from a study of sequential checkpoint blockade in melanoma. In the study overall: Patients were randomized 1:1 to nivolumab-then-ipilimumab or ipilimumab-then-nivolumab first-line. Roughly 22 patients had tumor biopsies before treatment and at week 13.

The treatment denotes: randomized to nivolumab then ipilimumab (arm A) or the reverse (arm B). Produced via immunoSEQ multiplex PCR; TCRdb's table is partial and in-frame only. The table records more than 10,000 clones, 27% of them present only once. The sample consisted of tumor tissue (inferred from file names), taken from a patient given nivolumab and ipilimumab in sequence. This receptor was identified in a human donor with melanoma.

CDR3: CASSQDFRLAGYNEQFF. The CDR3 region has the DNA TGCGCCAGCAGCCAAGATTTTCGGCTAGCGGGATACAATGAGCAGTTCTTC. V usage is TRBV4-1 and J usage is TRBJ2-1; 9 nucleotides match TRBD2. The CDR3 extends over 17 amino acids. Germline values: CDR1 MGHRA, CDR2 YSYEKL. The ends lost 0 bases at V and 4 bases at J; junction bases unmatched: 7.